This TCR beta chain was recorded in a study of cytomegalovirus exposure and HLA in healthy donors. Study observations and caveats: In a later analysis, at a false discovery rate of 0.05, about 17,000 TCR beta sequences matched HLA alleles.

This CDR3 has 20 residues. J gave up 0 bases and V 3 bases, and 14 bases lay outside the gene matches. Germline CDR1 is LNHDA and CDR2 is SQIVND (reference sequence). On this clone: Its cognate antigen is unknown.

PCR used 60 Vbeta primers and 13 Jbeta primers. Sequencing was performed with immunoSEQ multiplex PCR; in TCRdb, only in-frame clones are kept and a portion is missing. The sample has over 150,000 clones, roughly 79% seen once. J is TRBJ2-3 and V is TRBV19, with TRBD2 identical over 11 bases. Sequencing input: PBMCs. The TCR sequence derives from a woman between 50 and 59 years old in good health and CMV-seronegative. The CDR3 loop is CASSIILAGGLGLSTDTQYF. The CDR3 DNA is TGTGCCAGTAGTATCATTCTAGCGGGAGGATTAGGGCTTAGCACAGATACGCAGTATTTT.